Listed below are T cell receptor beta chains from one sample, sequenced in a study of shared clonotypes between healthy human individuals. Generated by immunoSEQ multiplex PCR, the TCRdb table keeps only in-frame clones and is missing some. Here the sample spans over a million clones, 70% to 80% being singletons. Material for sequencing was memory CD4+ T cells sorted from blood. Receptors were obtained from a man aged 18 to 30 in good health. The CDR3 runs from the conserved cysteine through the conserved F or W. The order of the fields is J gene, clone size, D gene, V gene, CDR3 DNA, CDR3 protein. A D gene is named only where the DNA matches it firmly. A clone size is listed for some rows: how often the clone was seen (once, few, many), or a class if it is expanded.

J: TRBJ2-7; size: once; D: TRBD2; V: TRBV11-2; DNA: TGTGCCAGCAGCGGGGGACTAGCGGGCTACGAGCAGTACTTC; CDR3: CASSGGLAGYEQYF
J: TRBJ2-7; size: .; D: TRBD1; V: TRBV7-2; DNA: TGTGCCAGCAGCGCACAGGGGGCGTTTGCCGAGCAGTACTTC; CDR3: CASSAQGAFAEQYF
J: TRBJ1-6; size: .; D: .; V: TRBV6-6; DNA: TGTGCCAGCAGTTACCTCCAGGGCACAGGTCCCCTCCACTTT; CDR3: CASSYLQGTGPLHF
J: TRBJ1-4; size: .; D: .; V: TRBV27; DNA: TGTGCCAGCAGTTTAAAGGGGAGGGAAAAACTGTTTTTT; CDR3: CASSLKGREKLFF
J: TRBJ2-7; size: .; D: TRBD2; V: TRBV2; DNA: TGTGCCAGCCAAAGGTGGTGGCGGGAGGGCGAGCAGTACTTC; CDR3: CASQRWWREGEQYF
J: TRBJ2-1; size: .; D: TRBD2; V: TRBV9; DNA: TGTGCCAGCAGCTCTGAGGGACTAGCGGACAATGAGCAGTTCTTC; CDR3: CASSSEGLADNEQFF
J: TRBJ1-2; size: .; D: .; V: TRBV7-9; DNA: TGTGCCAGCGGACTGCAGGGCTATGGCTACACCTTC; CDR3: CASGLQGYGYTF
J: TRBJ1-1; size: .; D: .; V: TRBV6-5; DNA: TGTGCCAGCAGTTACCTTCCTACAGAGCTCAACACTGAAGCTTTCTTT; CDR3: CASSYLPTELNTEAFF
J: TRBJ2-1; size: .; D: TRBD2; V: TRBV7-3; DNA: TGTGCCAGCAGCCCCGAGACTAGCGGCAGGAATGAGCAGTTCTTC; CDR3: CASSPETSGRNEQFF
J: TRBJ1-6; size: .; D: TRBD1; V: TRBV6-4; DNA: TGTGCCAGCAGTGATAGTTCACAGGGGAGGTCACCCCTCCACTTT; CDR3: CASSDSSQGRSPLHF
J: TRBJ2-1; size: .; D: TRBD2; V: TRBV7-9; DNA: TGTGCCAGCAGCTTAGCTGCTAGCGGGAGCTCCTACAATGAGCAGTTCTTC; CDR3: CASSLAASGSSYNEQFF
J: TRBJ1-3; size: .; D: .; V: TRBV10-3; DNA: TGTGCCATCAGGGAGATGGAATCTGGAAACACCATATATTTT; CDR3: CAIREMESGNTIYF
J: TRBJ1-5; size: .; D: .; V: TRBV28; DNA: TGTGCCAGCATGAGGACACCCAGCAATCAGCCCCAGCATTTT; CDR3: CASMRTPSNQPQHF
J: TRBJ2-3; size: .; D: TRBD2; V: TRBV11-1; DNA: TGTGCCAGCAGCTCGACTAGCGGGGGGGCGGATACGCAGTATTTT; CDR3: CASSSTSGGADTQYF
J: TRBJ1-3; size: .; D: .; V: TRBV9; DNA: TGTGCCAGCAGCTTGACAGGATCTGCTGGAAACACCATATATTTT; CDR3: CASSLTGSAGNTIYF
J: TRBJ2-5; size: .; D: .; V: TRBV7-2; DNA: TGTGCCAGCAGCTTAGGGGGGGGCGGTCAGACCCAGTACTTC; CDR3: CASSLGGGGQTQYF
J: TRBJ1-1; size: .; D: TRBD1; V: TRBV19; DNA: TGTGCCAGTATCCGGGACAGGGTAGGAACTGAAGCTTTCTTT; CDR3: CASIRDRVGTEAFF